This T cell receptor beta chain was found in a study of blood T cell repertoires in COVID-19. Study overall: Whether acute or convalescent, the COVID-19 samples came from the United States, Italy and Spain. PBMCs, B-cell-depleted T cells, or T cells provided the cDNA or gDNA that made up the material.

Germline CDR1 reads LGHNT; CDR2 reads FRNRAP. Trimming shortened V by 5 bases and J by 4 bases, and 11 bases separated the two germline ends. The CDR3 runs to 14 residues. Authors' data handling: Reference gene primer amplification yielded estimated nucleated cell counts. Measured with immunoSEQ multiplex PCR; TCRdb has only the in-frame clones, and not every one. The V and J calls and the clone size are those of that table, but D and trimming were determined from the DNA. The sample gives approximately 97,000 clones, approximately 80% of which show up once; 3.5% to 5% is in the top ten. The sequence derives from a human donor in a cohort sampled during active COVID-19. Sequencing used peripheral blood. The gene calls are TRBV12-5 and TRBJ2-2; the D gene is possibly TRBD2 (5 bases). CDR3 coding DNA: TGTGCTAGTGGTATCCGGGGTCGCACCGGGGAGCTGTTTTTT. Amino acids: CASGIRGRTGELFF. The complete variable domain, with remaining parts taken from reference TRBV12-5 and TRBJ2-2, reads DARVTQTPRHKVTEMGQEVTMRCQPILGHNTVFWYRQTMMQGLELLAYFRNRAPLDDSGMPKDRFSAEMPDATLATLKIQPSEPRDSAVYFCASGIRGRTGELFFGEGSRLTVL.